This TCR beta chain was captured by sequencing in a study of blood T cell repertoires in COVID-19. This clone occurred once. Sequenced by immunoSEQ multiplex PCR; TCRdb stores in-frame clones only, minus some. The top ten clones hold around 1% of a sample with around 290,000 clones, over 75% of them seen once. Per the germline V gene, CDR1 is SGHRS and CDR2 is YFSETQ. The J segment lost 5 bases and the V segment lost 0 bases, leaving 7 bases of the junction unmatched. The CDR3 extends over 15 amino acids. The sample taken for sequencing was PBMCs or T cells enriched from blood (not recorded which). The rearrangement joins TRBV5-1 to TRBJ1-2; 7 positions agree with TRBD1. This TCR was recovered from a woman aged 25 to 45 who had recovered from COVID-19. The CDR3 sequence is CASSLARQGWYGYTF. In nucleotides, the CDR3 is TGCGCCAGCAGCTTGGCTAGACAGGGATGGTATGGCTACACCTTC. Drawing the rest from reference TRBV5-1 and TRBJ1-2, the complete variable domain is KAGVTQTPRYLIKTRGQQVTLSCSPISGHRSVSWYQQTPGQGLQFLFEYFSETQRNKGNFPGRFSGRQFSNSRSEMNVSTLELGDSALYLCASSLARQGWYGYTFGSGTRLTVV.